A selection of T cell receptor beta chains follows, all from one sample in a study of OX40 agonist ivuxolimab in advanced cancers. Assay used: immunoSEQ multiplex PCR; TCRdb lists only in-frame clones, some missing. The sample holds 65,000 to 80,000 clones, around 85% seen once. Sequencing was performed on CD4+ or CD8+ T cells sorted from blood, taken in a trial of the OX40 agonist ivuxolimab. These receptors were taken from an adult with an advanced solid tumor such as melanoma, head and neck, liver or kidney cancer. Both conserved end residues are part of each CDR3. A D gene is named only where the DNA matches it firmly. Clone size is stated in some rows and not others, as once, few, many or a class when expanded.

j_gene	d_gene	abundance	v_gene	CDR3aa	CDR3nt
TRBJ1-5	NA	NA	TRBV5-8	CASSFRGRGNQPQHF	TGTGCCAGCAGTTTCAGGGGTCGGGGCAATCAGCCCCAGCATTTT
TRBJ1-5	TRBD1	once	TRBV10-3	CAISESDREGQPQHF	TGTGCCATCAGTGAGTCCGACAGGGAGGGACAGCCCCAGCATTTT
TRBJ1-1	NA	NA	TRBV5-6	CASSLAPSGVNTEAFF	TGTGCCAGCAGCTTGGCACCATCCGGGGTGAACACTGAAGCTTTCTTT
TRBJ2-3	TRBD2	NA	TRBV7-2	CARATGGDTQYF	TGTGCCAGAGCAACGGGGGGAGATACGCAGTATTTT
TRBJ1-2	TRBD1	NA	TRBV7-9	CASSLIQGALGGYTF	TGCGCCAGCAGCCTCATACAGGGGGCGCTGGGGGGCTACACCTTC
TRBJ2-7	NA	NA	TRBV9	CASSRDTYEQYF	TGTGCCAGCAGCCGGGACACCTACGAGCAGTACTTC
TRBJ1-1	NA	NA	TRBV11-2	CASSLGTNYRVRTEAFF	TGTGCCAGCAGCTTAGGAACCAATTACAGGGTAAGGACTGAAGCTTTCTTT
TRBJ2-1	NA	NA	TRBV7-2	CASSLRGGGQATYNEQFF	TGTGCCAGCAGCTTGCGAGGGGGGGGCCAGGCAACCTACAATGAGCAGTTCTTC
TRBJ1-6	NA	once	TRBV5-4	CASSGGSSYNSPLHF	TGTGCCAGCAGCGGCGGGAGCTCCTATAATTCACCCCTCCACTTT
TRBJ2-7	NA	NA	TRBV28	CASSSRGAKQPRGF	TGTGCCAGCAGCTCCCGGGGGGCGAAACAACCAAGAGGCTTC
TRBJ2-3	NA	NA	TRBV4-3	CASSQNGRLYF	TGCGCCAGCAGCCAAAATGGACGCCTGTATTTT
TRBJ2-5	TRBD1	NA	TRBV28	CASSHRDRYQETQYF	TGTGCCAGCAGTCACCGGGACAGATACCAAGAGACCCAGTACTTC
TRBJ2-7	NA	NA	TRBV11-2	CASSPGQPSYEQYF	TGTGCCAGCAGCCCCGGACAGCCATCCTACGAGCAGTACTTC
TRBJ2-3	NA	NA	TRBV7-3	CASSLGGLADTQYF	TGTGCCAGCAGCTTAGGAGGGCTGGCAGATACGCAGTATTTT
TRBJ1-5	NA	NA	TRBV18	CASSDTGQPQHF	TGTGCCAGCTCCGATACAGGCCAGCCCCAGCATTTT
TRBJ1-6	NA	NA	TRBV6-5	CASSYFTGRGSPLHF	TGTGCCAGCAGTTACTTTACCGGGCGGGGTTCACCCCTCCACTTT
TRBJ1-1	NA	NA	TRBV6-6	CASRGQLNTEAFF	TGTGCCAGCCGGGGTCAGTTGAACACTGAAGCTTTCTTT
TRBJ2-3	NA	NA	TRBV6-1	CASSVGGGADTQYF	TGTGCCAGCAGTGTAGGGGGAGGCGCAGATACGCAGTATTTT
TRBJ1-1	NA	once	TRBV30	CAWSYMNTEAFF	TGTGCCTGGAGCTACATGAACACTGAAGCTTTCTTT
TRBJ2-3	TRBD1	NA	TRBV28	CASISGQVVTDTQYF	TGTGCCAGCATTTCGGGACAGGTAGTCACAGATACGCAGTATTTT
TRBJ2-1	NA	NA	TRBV11-2	CASSSYPGAGDEQFF	TGTGCCAGCAGCAGCTACCCGGGGGCAGGGGATGAGCAGTTCTTC
TRBJ2-5	NA	NA	TRBV18	CASSPTRQETQYF	TGTGCCAGCTCACCAACTAGGCAAGAGACCCAGTACTTC
TRBJ1-5	NA	once	TRBV6-5	CASSLSRAFAQHF	TGTGCCAGCAGTCTTTCCCGGGCCTTTGCCCAGCATTTT
TRBJ1-4	NA	NA	TRBV5-6	CASSFKQTNEKLFF	TGTGCCAGCAGCTTTAAACAAACTAATGAAAAACTGTTTTTT
TRBJ2-7	NA	NA	TRBV7-2	CASSPGRTYEQYF	TGTGCCAGCAGCCCAGGACGGACCTACGAGCAGTACTTC
TRBJ2-3	TRBD2	NA	TRBV11-2	CASSLQAGFFTDTQYF	TGTGCCAGCAGCTTACAAGCGGGGTTCTTCACAGATACGCAGTATTTT
TRBJ1-5	NA	NA	TRBV9	CASGDNNQPQHF	TGTGCCAGCGGGGACAATAATCAGCCCCAGCATTTT
TRBJ1-4	NA	once	TRBV4-3	CASSQKRSEKLFF	TGCGCCAGCAGCCAGAAACGCTCCGAAAAACTGTTTTTT
TRBJ1-5	NA	NA	TRBV7-9	CASSLGSGSSNQPQHF	TGTGCCAGCAGCTTGGGTTCCGGGAGTAGCAATCAGCCCCAGCATTTT
TRBJ1-2	NA	NA	TRBV4-1	CASSWANGYTF	TGCGCCAGCAGCTGGGCAAATGGCTACACCTTC
TRBJ1-1	NA	NA	TRBV27	CASSFWGNKYTEAFF	TGTGCCAGCAGTTTTTGGGGGAACAAGTACACTGAAGCTTTCTTT
TRBJ1-1	TRBD1	NA	TRBV5-1	CASSLNYRGHTEAFF	TGCGCCAGCAGCTTAAACTACAGGGGGCACACTGAAGCTTTCTTT
TRBJ2-2	NA	NA	TRBV7-9	CASSFGRLAITGELFF	TGTGCCAGCAGCTTTGGGCGGCTAGCTATCACCGGGGAGCTGTTTTTT
TRBJ1-2	NA	NA	TRBV4-2	CASSLQGGYTF	TGTGCCAGCAGCCTACAGGGTGGCTACACCTTC
TRBJ1-2	NA	NA	TRBV4-3	CASSQGSTNYGYTF	TGCGCCAGCAGCCAGGGATCTACTAACTATGGCTACACCTTC
TRBJ2-7	NA	NA	TRBV28	CASGPLSGYYEQYF	TGTGCCAGCGGCCCATTGTCAGGGTACTACGAGCAGTACTTC
TRBJ1-1	NA	NA	TRBV28	CASSTPGHPNTEAFF	TGTGCCAGCAGTACACCGGGACACCCGAACACTGAAGCTTTCTTT
TRBJ2-7	TRBD1	NA	TRBV5-1	CASSLDRGEQYF	TGCGCCAGCAGCTTGGACAGGGGCGAGCAGTACTTC
TRBJ2-1	NA	NA	TRBV4-3	CASSQSGFSDNEQFF	TGCGCCAGCAGCCAATCCGGATTTAGCGACAATGAGCAGTTCTTC
TRBJ1-3	NA	NA	TRBV2	CASTRTASGNTIYF	TGTGCCAGCACCCGAACGGCCTCTGGAAACACCATATATTTT
TRBJ1-1	TRBD1	NA	TRBV10-2	CASRDRGGGTEAFF	TGCGCCAGCAGGGACCGAGGGGGCGGCACTGAAGCTTTCTTT
TRBJ2-2	NA	once	TRBV15	CATSSPSAKGTGELFF	TGTGCCACCAGCAGTCCGTCGGCTAAGGGAACCGGGGAGCTGTTTTTT
TRBJ1-2	NA	NA	TRBV19	CASRSKGSRYGYTF	TGTGCCAGTAGATCAAAGGGGTCGCGCTATGGCTACACCTTC
TRBJ1-5	NA	few	TRBV6-6	CASWQGNQPQHF	TGTGCCAGCTGGCAGGGTAATCAGCCCCAGCATTTT
TRBJ2-7	NA	NA	TRBV5-5	CASSLQVSYEQYF	TGTGCCAGCAGCTTACAGGTGTCCTACGAGCAGTACTTC
TRBJ2-7	NA	NA	TRBV7-2	CASSHPDVRSYEQYF	TGTGCCAGCAGCCACCCGGACGTGAGGTCATACGAGCAGTACTTC
TRBJ1-4	NA	NA	TRBV4-1	CASSQPPGANEKLFF	TGCGCCAGCAGCCAACCTCCAGGGGCGAATGAAAAACTGTTTTTT
TRBJ2-7	NA	NA	TRBV30	CAWSILDSSEQYF	TGTGCCTGGAGCATCTTAGACAGTAGCGAGCAGTACTTC
TRBJ1-5	TRBD1	NA	TRBV29-1	CSAQGQGNQPQHF	TGCAGCGCCCAAGGACAGGGGAATCAGCCCCAGCATTTT
TRBJ2-7	TRBD1	NA	TRBV28	CAARGDRTGGFEQYF	TGTGCCGCCAGGGGGGATAGGACAGGGGGTTTCGAGCAGTACTTC
TRBJ2-2	TRBD2	NA	TRBV2	CASRGLAATVGELFF	TGTGCCAGCCGGGGACTAGCGGCCACGGTCGGGGAGCTGTTTTTT
TRBJ1-2	NA	NA	TRBV5-4	CASSQTGNYGYTF	TGTGCCAGCAGTCAAACGGGGAACTATGGCTACACCTTC
TRBJ2-1	NA	NA	TRBV5-1	CASSSPSNLYNEQFF	TGCGCCAGCAGCTCACCTAGTAACCTTTACAATGAGCAGTTCTTC
TRBJ2-6	TRBD1	NA	TRBV7-2	CASSYRTGGISGANVLTF	TGTGCCAGCAGCTACCGGACAGGGGGCATTTCTGGGGCCAACGTCCTGACTTTC